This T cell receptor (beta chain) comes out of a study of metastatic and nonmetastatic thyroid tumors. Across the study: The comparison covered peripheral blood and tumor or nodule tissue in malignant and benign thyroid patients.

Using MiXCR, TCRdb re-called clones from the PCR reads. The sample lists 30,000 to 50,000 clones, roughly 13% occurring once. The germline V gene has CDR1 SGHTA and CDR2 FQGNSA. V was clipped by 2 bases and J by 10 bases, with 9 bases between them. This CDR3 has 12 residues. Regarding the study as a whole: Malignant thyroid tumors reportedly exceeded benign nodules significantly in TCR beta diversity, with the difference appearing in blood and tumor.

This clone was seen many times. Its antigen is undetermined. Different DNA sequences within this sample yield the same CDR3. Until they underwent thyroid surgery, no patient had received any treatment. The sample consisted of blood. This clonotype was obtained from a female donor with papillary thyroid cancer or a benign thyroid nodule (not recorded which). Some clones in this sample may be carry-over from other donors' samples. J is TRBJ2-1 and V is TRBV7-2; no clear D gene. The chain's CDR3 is CASSLYLGEQFF. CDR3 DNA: TGTGCCAGCAGCTTATACTTGGGCGAGCAGTTCTTC. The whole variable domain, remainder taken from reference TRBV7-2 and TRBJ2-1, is GAGVSQSPSNKVTEKGKDVELRCDPISGHTALYWYRQSLGQGLEFLIYFQGNSAPDKSGLPSDRFSAERTGGSVSTLTIQRTQQEDSAVYLCASSLYLGEQFFGPGTRLTVL.